This T cell receptor (beta chain) stems from a study of CD8+CD57+ T cells in acquired aplastic anemia. Study at large: DNA per sorted CD4+ or CD8+ sample ranged about 0.17 to 30 ug, averaging around 3.2 ug. About 10 million reads, on average, were obtained for CD4+ cells from healthy donors. Points from the study as a whole: Patients did not significantly differ from controls in CD8+ Simpson's diversity. Comparison of patients with controls identified approximately 28 shared CD8+ CDR3 sequences.

Trimming stripped 0 bases from V and 0 bases from J, with 8 bases between. Germline CDR1 and CDR2: ENHRY and SYGVKD. The CDR3 loop spans 15 amino acids. For this clonotype: Its antigen is as yet unknown.

Genomic DNA provided the template from which TCR beta VDJ and CDR3 profiles were obtained. TCRdb re-called the reads through MiXCR, storing one row per CDR3 protein. The repertoire holds 130,000 or so distinct CDR3 sequences, with about 40% as singletons. The receptor comes from a human donor in good health, serving as a control. Sequenced sample: sorted CD4+, CD8+, or CD8+CD57+ T cells (not recorded which) from PBMCs. V usage is TRBV10-3 and J usage is TRBJ1-1; D call uncertain. CDR3 bases: TGTGCCATCAGTGAGTCGCAGGCCTTGAACACTGAAGCTTTCTTT. This codes for CAISESQALNTEAFF.